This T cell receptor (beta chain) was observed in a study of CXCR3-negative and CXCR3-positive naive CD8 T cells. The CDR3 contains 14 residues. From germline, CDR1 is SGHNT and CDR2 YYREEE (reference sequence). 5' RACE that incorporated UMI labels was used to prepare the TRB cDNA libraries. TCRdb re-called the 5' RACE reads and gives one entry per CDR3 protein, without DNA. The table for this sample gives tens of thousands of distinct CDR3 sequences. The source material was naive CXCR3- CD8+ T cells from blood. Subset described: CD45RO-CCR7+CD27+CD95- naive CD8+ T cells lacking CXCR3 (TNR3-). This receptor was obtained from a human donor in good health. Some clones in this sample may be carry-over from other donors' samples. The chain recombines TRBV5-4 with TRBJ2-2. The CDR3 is CASSLWTDTGELFF.